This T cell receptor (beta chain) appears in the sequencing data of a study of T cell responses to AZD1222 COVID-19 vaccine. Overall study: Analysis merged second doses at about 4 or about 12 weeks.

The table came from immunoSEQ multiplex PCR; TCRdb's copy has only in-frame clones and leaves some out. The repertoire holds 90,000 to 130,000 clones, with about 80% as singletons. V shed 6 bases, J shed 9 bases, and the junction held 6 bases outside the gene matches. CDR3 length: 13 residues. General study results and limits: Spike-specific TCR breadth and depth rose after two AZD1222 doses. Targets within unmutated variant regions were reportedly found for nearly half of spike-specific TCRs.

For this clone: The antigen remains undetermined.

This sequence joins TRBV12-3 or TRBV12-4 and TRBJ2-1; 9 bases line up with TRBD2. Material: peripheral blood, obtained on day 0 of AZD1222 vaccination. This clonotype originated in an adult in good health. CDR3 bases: TGTGCCAGCAGGGTAGCGGGAGATAGTGAGCAGTTCTTC. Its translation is CASRVAGDSEQFF.